This T cell receptor beta chain was recovered during a study of blood T cell repertoires in COVID-19. The germline V gene has CDR1 LGHDT and CDR2 YNNKEL (reference sequence). This CDR3 region has 14 residues. V trimming: 3 bases; J trimming: 5 bases; junction bases outside the gene matches: 6. Per the original methods: Nucleated cell counts were estimated from reference gene primer amplification. Data came from immunoSEQ multiplex PCR; TCRdb stores just in-frame clones and leaves some out. Clone size and V and J calls were adopted from that table, with D and trimming inferred from the DNA. The repertoire has approximately 170,000 clones, around 89% of them found once; the top ten carry roughly 26%.

The rearrangement links TRBV3-1 (or the pseudogene TRBV3-2) to TRBJ2-5; TRBD1 aligns across 7 bases. Sequencing input: peripheral blood. The receptor was isolated from a man aged 55 to 70 with acute or convalescent COVID-19. CDR3 nucleotide sequence: TGTGCCAGCAGCCATAGGGGGCTAGAGGAGACCCAGTACTTC. The encoded protein is CASSHRGLEETQYF.